This T cell receptor (beta chain) was identified during a study of CD8 T cells in ankylosing spondylitis. This clonotype showed up just a few times. Its matching antigen is unknown. One end of the junction is discordant with germline, which a read error may explain. CDR3 size: 15 residues. CDR1 MRHNA and CDR2 SNTAGT come from the germline V gene. Whole-study results and caveats: Characteristic, it appeared, of ankylosing spondylitis blood was a TCR beta motif of several highly homologous variants. From matched ankylosing spondylitis synovial fluid, disease-linked clones were reportedly recovered at significantly enriched levels.

With molecular barcodes, quantitative 5'-RACE was used to make the TCR beta libraries. MiXCR, applied by TCRdb to the 5' RACE reads, yields one record per CDR3 protein. The table shows some 240,000 distinct CDR3 sequences, with roughly 6.6% occurring only once. Sequencing was carried out using blood, either unsorted or a sorted T cell fraction (not recorded which). The sequence was obtained from a male donor with ankylosing spondylitis. The J gene is TRBJ2-4, the V gene TRBV6-4; maybe TRBD1 (5 bases). The CDR3 DNA follows: TGTGCCGCCAATGGGGCAGGGCAATCCAAGAACATTCAGTACTTC. Translating gives CAANGAGQSKNIQYF.